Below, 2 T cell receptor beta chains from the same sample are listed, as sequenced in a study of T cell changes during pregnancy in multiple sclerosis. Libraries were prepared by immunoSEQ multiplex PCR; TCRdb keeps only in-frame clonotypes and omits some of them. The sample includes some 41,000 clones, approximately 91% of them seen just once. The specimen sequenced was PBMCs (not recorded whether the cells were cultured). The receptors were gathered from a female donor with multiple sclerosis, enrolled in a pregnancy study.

CDR3 coding DNA: TGTGCCAGTAGAGAGGGGGGCAATCAGCCCCAGCATTTT. It yields the protein CASREGGNQPQHF. The rearrangement links TRBV19 to TRBJ1-5, with D maybe TRBD1 (6 bases). The germline CDR1 and CDR2 sequences are LNHDA and SQIVND (reference sequence). V was pared by 6 bases and J by 2 bases, with 8 bases between. This CDR3 region has 13 residues.

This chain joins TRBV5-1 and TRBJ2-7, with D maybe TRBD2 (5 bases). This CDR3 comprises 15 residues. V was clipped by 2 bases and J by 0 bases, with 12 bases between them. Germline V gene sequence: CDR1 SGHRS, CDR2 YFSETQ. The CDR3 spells CASSLQGLRSYEQYF. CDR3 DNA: TGCGCCAGCAGCTTACAAGGACTGCGCTCCTACGAGCAGTACTTC.